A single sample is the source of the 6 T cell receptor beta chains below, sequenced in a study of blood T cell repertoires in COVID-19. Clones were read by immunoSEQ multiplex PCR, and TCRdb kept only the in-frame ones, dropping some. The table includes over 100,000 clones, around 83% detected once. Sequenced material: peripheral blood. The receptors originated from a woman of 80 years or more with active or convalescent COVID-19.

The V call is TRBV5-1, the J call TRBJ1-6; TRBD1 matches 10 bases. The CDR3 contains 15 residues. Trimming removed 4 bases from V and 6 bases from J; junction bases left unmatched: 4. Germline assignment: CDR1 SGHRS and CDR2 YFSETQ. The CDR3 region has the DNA TGCGCCAGCAGCGGGGGGACAGGGGTTAATTCACCCCTCCACTTT. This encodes CASSGGTGVNSPLHF.

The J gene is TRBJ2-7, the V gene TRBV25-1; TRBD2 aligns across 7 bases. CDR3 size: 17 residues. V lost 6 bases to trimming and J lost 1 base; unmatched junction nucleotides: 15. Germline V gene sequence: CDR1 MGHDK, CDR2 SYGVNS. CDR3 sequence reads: CASRPPSGGKRSYEQYF. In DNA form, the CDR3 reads TGTGCCAGCAGACCTCCCTCGGGGGGAAAAAGGTCCTACGAGCAGTACTTC.

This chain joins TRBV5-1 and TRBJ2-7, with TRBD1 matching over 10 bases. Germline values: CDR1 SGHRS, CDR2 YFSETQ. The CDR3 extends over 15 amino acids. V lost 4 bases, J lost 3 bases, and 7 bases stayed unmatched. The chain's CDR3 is CASSVGGQGSYEQYF. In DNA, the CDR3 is TGCGCCAGCAGCGTGGGGGGACAGGGGAGCTACGAGCAGTACTTC.

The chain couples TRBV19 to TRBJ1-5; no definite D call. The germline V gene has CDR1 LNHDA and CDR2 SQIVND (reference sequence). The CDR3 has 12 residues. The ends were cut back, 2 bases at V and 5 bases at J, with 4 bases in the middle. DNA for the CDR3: TGTGCCAGTAGTATACTCCATCAGCCCCAGCATTTT. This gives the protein CASSILHQPQHF. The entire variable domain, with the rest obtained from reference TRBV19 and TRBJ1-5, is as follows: DGGITQSPKYLFRKEGQNVTLSCEQNLNHDAMYWYRQDPGQGLRLIYYSQIVNDFQKGDIAEGYSVSREKKESFPLTVTSAQKNPTAFYLCASSILHQPQHFGDGTRLSIL.

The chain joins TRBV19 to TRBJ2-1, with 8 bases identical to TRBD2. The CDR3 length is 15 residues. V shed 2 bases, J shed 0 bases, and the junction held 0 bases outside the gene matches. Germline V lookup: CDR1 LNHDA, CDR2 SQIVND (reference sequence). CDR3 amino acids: CASSIRGGSYNEQFF. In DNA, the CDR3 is TGTGCCAGTAGTATACGGGGGGGCTCCTACAATGAGCAGTTCTTC.

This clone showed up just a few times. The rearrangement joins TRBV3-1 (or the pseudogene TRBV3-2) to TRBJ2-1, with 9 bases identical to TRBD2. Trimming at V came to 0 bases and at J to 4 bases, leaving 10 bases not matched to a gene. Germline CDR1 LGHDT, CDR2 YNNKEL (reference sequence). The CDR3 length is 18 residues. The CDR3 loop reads CASSQEGKREVRYNEQFF. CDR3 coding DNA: TGTGCCAGCAGCCAAGAAGGAAAGCGGGAGGTTCGGTACAATGAGCAGTTCTTC.